This T cell receptor (beta chain) was sequenced during a study of identical twins. There were only healthy Caucasians among the donors. This clonotype was seen a handful of times. Its antigen is still unknown. From the 5' RACE reads, TCRdb called clonotypes with MiXCR, one entry per CDR3 protein. This sample carries roughly 250,000 distinct CDR3 sequences, around 15% of them seen once, and the ten largest clones take about 9%. Study-level results: Some out-of-frame alpha sequences were shared by twins, and these showed excess low generation probability.

The sequence was collected from a woman under 30 in good health. The sample comprised memory (CD45RO+) T cells sorted from blood.

The DNA of the CDR3 is TGTGCCAGCAGCGAGGGACAGGGACATCGCGAGCAGTACTTC. Translating gives CASSEGQGHREQYF. The chain recombines TRBV6-1 with TRBJ2-7; 9 bases are shared with TRBD1. The CDR3 spans 14 residues. V lost 6 bases, J lost 6 bases, and 9 bases stayed unmatched. Germline-derived CDR1 and CDR2 are MNHNS and SASEGT.